This passage covers 22 T cell receptor beta chains from one sample sequenced in a study of cytomegalovirus exposure and HLA in healthy donors. PCR primers comprised 60 Vbeta and 13 Jbeta primers. TCRdb's copy holds only in-frame clones and misses some; the assay was immunoSEQ multiplex PCR. The sample holds fewer than 140,000 clones, more than 65% seen once. Sequencing input: PBMCs. These receptors originate from a boy younger than 18 in good health and CMV-seronegative.

This clone is a singleton in its sample. V gene TRBV6-5 combines with J gene TRBJ2-3, with 7 bases fitting TRBD1. The trim removed 2 bases at V and 0 bases at J, leaving 2 bases unmatched. This CDR3 has 15 residues. The germline CDR1 and CDR2 sequences are MNHEY and SVGAGI. The CDR3 nucleotides read TGTGCCAGCAGTTACGGACAGGCGAGCACAGATACGCAGTATTTT. As protein: CASSYGQASTDTQYF.

This clone was seen many times. An end of the junction does not agree with germline; a read error may underlie this. Written as DNA, the CDR3 is TGTGCCAGCAATCCTTACCCGGGACAGCCTGTATTC. Its protein product is CASNPYPGQPVF. The chain has TRBV28 and TRBJ2-7, with 7 nucleotides matching TRBD1. This CDR3 spans 12 amino acids. Germline-derived CDR1 and CDR2 are MDHEN and SYDVKM.

This clone was seen a handful of times. This rearrangement joins TRBV6-5 to TRBJ1-4; D not certain. The CDR3 spans 13 residues. CDR1 is MNHEY and CDR2 is SVGAGI in the germline V gene. The V end lost 0 bases, the J end lost 4 bases, and 3 bases lay between the germline ends. DNA of the CDR3: TGTGCCAGCAGTTACTCCTTTAATGAAAAACTGTTTTTT. This codes for CASSYSFNEKLFF.

The chain recombines TRBV11-2 with TRBJ1-6; TRBD1 is a possible D gene (6 bases). The germline V gene has CDR1 SGHAT and CDR2 FQNNGV. This CDR3 is 15 amino acids long. Trimming left V 7 bases short and J 7 bases short, with 17 bases between. This CDR3 is CASTNFRGGNSPLHF. The CDR3 region has the DNA TGTGCCAGCACCAATTTCAGGGGTGGAAATTCACCCCTCCACTTT.

Here the CDR3 DNA reads TGTGCCAGCAGCAGGCAGGGGAACACTGAAGCTTTCTTT. This codes for CASSRQGNTEAFF. J is TRBJ1-1 and V is TRBV9, with D perhaps TRBD1 (5 bases). The V gene lost 4 bases and the J gene lost 1 base, with 8 bases spanning the gap. The CDR3 loop spans 13 amino acids. Germline V CDR1 and CDR2: SGDLS, YYNGEE.

V and J are TRBV28 and TRBJ1-5; D is possibly TRBD1 (6 bases). Per germline, CDR1 MDHEN and CDR2 SYDVKM. V was pared by 5 bases and J by 7 bases, with 18 bases between. The CDR3 has 15 amino acids. CDR3 sequence (DNA): TGTGCCAGCAGTGTCCCCGGGGGGGGGCACCAGCCCCAGCATTTT. It encodes CASSVPGGGHQPQHF.

This sequence joins TRBV7-9 and TRBJ2-2; possibly TRBD2 for D (6 bases). The CDR3 spans 16 residues. Germline loops: CDR1 SEHNR, CDR2 FQNEAQ (reference sequence). Trimming left V 0 bases short and J 5 bases short, with 13 bases between. The CDR3 DNA sequence: TGTGCCAGCAGCTTAGCTGATAGGGGAGGTACCGGGGAGCTGTTTTTT. Protein: CASSLADRGGTGELFF.

The chain links TRBV6-6 to TRBJ1-1; D call uncertain. Per the germline V gene, CDR1 is MNHNY and CDR2 is SVGAGI (reference sequence). V was clipped by 6 bases and J by 0 bases, with 11 bases between them. The CDR3 totals 14 residues. The CDR3 DNA is TGTGCCAGCAGCTTCACACAGATGAACACTGAAGCTTTCTTT. This codes for CASSFTQMNTEAFF.

This sequence joins TRBV5-1 and TRBJ2-2; TRBD2 aligns across 11 bases. Germline V gives CDR1 SGHRS, CDR2 YFSETQ. This CDR3 contains 15 residues. J was trimmed by 4 bases and V by 3 bases; bases with no gene match: 2. CDR3 sequence: CASSWGTSGTGELFF. In DNA, the CDR3 is TGCGCCAGCAGCTGGGGGACTAGCGGCACCGGGGAGCTGTTTTTT.

The chain links TRBV27 to TRBJ1-1, with TRBD1 identical over 10 bases. CDR3 length: 15 residues. Trimming at V came to 6 bases and at J to 4 bases, leaving 8 bases not matched to a gene. The germline V gene has CDR1 MNHEY and CDR2 SMNVEV (reference sequence). The CDR3 is CASRADRGGFTEAFF. The CDR3 DNA is TGTGCCAGCAGGGCGGACAGGGGGGGGTTCACTGAAGCTTTCTTT.

There are a few counts of this clone. V usage is TRBV5-1 and J usage is TRBJ2-1; TRBD2 matches 10 bases. The CDR3 length is 15 residues. V lost 2 bases to trimming and J lost 7 bases; unmatched junction nucleotides: 6. CDR1 is SGHRS, CDR2 YFSETQ, per germline. The CDR3 sequence: CASSFELAGWNEQFF. DNA for the CDR3: TGCGCCAGCAGCTTTGAACTAGCGGGGTGGAATGAGCAGTTCTTC.

The rearrangement joins TRBV13 to TRBJ2-1; TRBD2 matches at 12 bases. The V and J ends lost 3 bases and 7 bases, in that order; junction bases with no gene match: 7. CDR1 PRHDT and CDR2 FYEKMQ come from the germline V gene (reference sequence). The CDR3 is 16 residues long. CDR3 bases: TGTGCCAGCAGCTTTCGACTAGCGGGAGAAGGGAATGAGCAGTTCTTC. Amino acid sequence: CASSFRLAGEGNEQFF.

The V and J genes are TRBV6-1 and TRBJ2-7, with D hard to call. The V gene's germline CDR1 is MNHNS and CDR2 SASEGT. The CDR3 contains 15 residues. Between the trimmed V and J ends, which lost 5 bases and 0 bases, there was a span of 14 bases. CDR3 loop: CASSPADSSSYEQYF. CDR3 in DNA: TGTGCCAGCAGTCCCGCCGACTCGAGCTCCTACGAGCAGTACTTC.

The rearrangement links TRBV29-1 to TRBJ2-3; 8 bases are shared with TRBD1. Germline V gene lookup returns CDR1 SQVTM and CDR2 ANQGSEA. With V trimmed by 7 bases and J by 3 bases, 6 bases remained unmatched. The CDR3 extends over 13 amino acids. The CDR3 bases are TGCAGCGCCGACACAGGGGGAACAGATACGCAGTATTTT. Protein: CSADTGGTDTQYF.

The rearrangement links TRBV14 to TRBJ2-1, with 8 bases that match TRBD2. Trimming cost V 4 bases and J 4 bases; bases outside gene matches: 9. CDR1 and CDR2 from the germline V gene are SGHDN and FVKESK. The CDR3 is 16 amino acids. CDR3 in DNA: TGTGCCAGCAGCCTAGTCGTGGCGGGGGGATACAATGAGCAGTTCTTC. Protein product: CASSLVVAGGYNEQFF.

V gene TRBV15 combines with J gene TRBJ2-1; 7 bases map to TRBD1. The V segment lost 1 base and the J segment 3 bases; nucleotides outside the gene matches: 3. Germline assignment: CDR1 LNHNV and CDR2 YYDKDF (reference sequence). The CDR3 sequence is 15 residues long. CDR3 in DNA: TGTGCCACCAGCAGAGTGTCAGGGGGCTACAATGAGCAGTTCTTC. Amino acid sequence: CATSRVSGGYNEQFF.

The CDR3, as DNA: TGTGCCAGCAGGACGGACAGGGTGCACGAGCAGTACTTC. This encodes CASRTDRVHEQYF. The chain links TRBV6-6 to TRBJ2-7; 8 nucleotides line up with TRBD1. From germline, CDR1 is MNHNY and CDR2 SVGAGI (reference sequence). V shed 6 bases, J shed 5 bases, and the junction held 6 bases outside the gene matches. The CDR3 is made up of 13 amino acids.

This clone has a handful of counts. The chain recombines TRBV9 with TRBJ2-2; 12 bases are a match to TRBD2. The CDR3 is made up of 18 amino acids. Looked up from germline, CDR1 is SGDLS and CDR2 is YYNGEE. Trimming took 3 bases from V and 0 from J; bases not matched to a gene: 6. CDR3 bases: TGTGCCAGCAGCGCCGGACTAGCGGGGACCGCGAACACCGGGGAGCTGTTTTTT. Translated, it gives CASSAGLAGTANTGELFF.

The V call is TRBV6-6, the J call TRBJ1-2; D is possibly TRBD1 (6 bases). Germline V gene data show CDR1 as MNHNY and CDR2 as SVGAGI (reference sequence). V was shortened by 6 bases and J by 2 bases, with 13 bases between the two germline ends. The CDR3 covers 14 residues. The CDR3 protein is CASSQGILNYGYTF. CDR3 DNA: TGTGCCAGCAGCCAGGGGATTTTAAACTATGGCTACACCTTC.

The chain couples TRBV4-1 to TRBJ1-5; TRBD1 aligns across 7 bases. The CDR3 spans 15 residues. Germline loops: CDR1 MGHRA, CDR2 YSYEKL. Trimming at V came to 3 bases and at J to 0 bases, leaving 2 bases not matched to a gene. The CDR3 sequence is CASSQGQYSNQPQHF. In DNA, the CDR3 is TGCGCCAGCAGCCAGGGACAGTATAGCAATCAGCCCCAGCATTTT.

This chain connects TRBV2 to TRBJ1-2, with TRBD1 as a possible D gene (5 bases). The V and J ends lost 5 bases and 5 bases respectively, with 18 bases between them. CDR3 length: 15 amino acids. In germline, CDR1 is SNHLY, CDR2 FYNNEI. DNA for the CDR3: TGTGCCAGCAGTAACCATGGGGGGTTAGGGTATGGCTACACCTTC. It translates to CASSNHGGLGYGYTF.

V usage is TRBV4-1 and J usage is TRBJ2-1, with 8 bases lining up with TRBD2. The CDR3 is made up of 16 amino acids. Losses at the gene ends were 3 bases for V and 3 bases for J; bases not matched to a gene: 7. CDR1 is MGHRA and CDR2 is YSYEKL in the germline V gene. The CDR3 region is CASSHDESGGYNEQFF. CDR3 in DNA: TGCGCCAGCAGCCACGATGAAAGCGGGGGCTACAATGAGCAGTTCTTC.